Ten or more counts support the clone carrying this T cell receptor beta chain. CDR1 is WSHSY, CDR2 SAAADI, per germline. With 6 bases removed from V and 8 bases from J, the gap between germline ends came to 16 bases. The CDR3 length is 13 residues. The sample comes from a study of blood T cells in healthy people across ages. The total RNA that was extracted per sample amounted to at least 5.5 micrograms. Primed by a sample-barcoded 5' primer and a J-beta primer mix, a second PCR proceeded for about 6 to 11 cycles. TCRdb analysed the 5' RACE reads with MiXCR anew, one entry per CDR3 protein. The repertoire has about 1,500,000 distinct CDR3 sequences, roughly 27% of them found once; the top ten carry 7.7%.

Sequenced input: blood. The V and J genes are TRBV10-2 and TRBJ1-1; no clear D gene. This receptor was obtained from a woman in her twenties or thirties in good health. CDR3: CASSRTPVAEAFF. The CDR3, as DNA: TGCGCCAGCAGCCGGACTCCGGTAGCGGAAGCTTTCTTT.